These 30 T cell receptor beta chains were sequenced from one sample in a study of T cell changes during pregnancy in multiple sclerosis. Here immunoSEQ multiplex PCR was the method, and the copy in TCRdb shows in-frame clones only, minus some. Seen here are 56,000 or so clones, approximately 91% observed once, and the top ten hold approximately 2%. Sequenced material: peripheral blood, taken after pregnancy. Receptors were obtained from a female donor with multiple sclerosis, enrolled in a pregnancy study.

V is TRBV28 and J is TRBJ2-7; 8 positions agree with TRBD1. V dropped 5 bases and J dropped 2; count of bases not matched to a gene: 8. The CDR3 consists of 15 residues. Per the germline V gene, CDR1 is MDHEN and CDR2 is SYDVKM. CDR3 coding DNA: TGTGCCAGCAGTGGAACCGGGACAGGAACCTACGAGCAGTACTTC. Its protein product is CASSGTGTGTYEQYF. The entire variable domain, with the rest obtained from reference TRBV28 and TRBJ2-7, is as follows: DVKVTQSSRYLVKRTGEKVFLECVQDMDHENMFWYRQDPGLGLRLIYFSYDVKMKEKGDIPEGYSVSREKKERFSLILESASTNQTSMYLCASSGTGTGTYEQYFGPGTRLTVT.

The chain employs TRBV10-3 and TRBJ1-3; a weak D match, TRBD1 (6 bases). Trimming took off 0 bases at V and 0 bases at J, with 15 bases between the two ends. From germline, CDR1 is ENHRY and CDR2 SYGVKD. The CDR3 is 18 residues long. CDR3 sequence: CAISESGRQDGSGNTIYF. The CDR3 region has the DNA TGTGCCATCAGTGAGTCGGGGCGACAGGACGGCTCTGGAAACACCATATATTTT.

The chain is built from TRBV28 and TRBJ1-1; D gene ambiguous. CDR1 and CDR2 from the germline V gene are MDHEN and SYDVKM. CDR3 length: 14 residues. V gave up 6 bases and J gave up 6 bases, with 17 bases separating them. The chain's CDR3 is CASSNAGEAAEAFF. DNA of the CDR3: TGTGCCAGCAGCAACGCCGGGGAAGCGGCTGAAGCTTTCTTT. Variable domain in full (rest from reference TRBV28 and TRBJ1-1): DVKVTQSSRYLVKRTGEKVFLECVQDMDHENMFWYRQDPGLGLRLIYFSYDVKMKEKGDIPEGYSVSREKKERFSLILESASTNQTSMYLCASSNAGEAAEAFFGQGTRLTVV.

The J gene is TRBJ2-2, the V gene TRBV15; tentative D call: TRBD1 (6 bases). The V and J ends lost 4 bases and 2 bases respectively, with 8 bases between them. In germline, CDR1 is LNHNV, CDR2 YYDKDF (reference sequence). CDR3 length: 14 amino acids. CDR3 DNA: TGTGCCACCAGCATCAGGGGAAACACCGGGGAGCTGTTTTTT. It yields the protein CATSIRGNTGELFF.

Details on this clone: An end of the junction differs from the germline gene, which may be a read error. The J gene is TRBJ2-7, the V gene TRBV7-7; D might be TRBD2 (6 bases). Germline CDR1 is SSHAT and CDR2 is FNYEAQ (reference sequence). The CDR3 extends over 15 amino acids. CDR3 amino acids: CASSPLLGGGNEQYF. CDR3 DNA: TGTGCTAGCAGCCCCCTATTAGGAGGAGGGAACGAGCAGTACTTC.

The chain uses TRBV5-1 and TRBJ1-4; TRBD1 agrees at 7 bases. This CDR3 is 13 amino acids long. J gave up 8 bases and V 0 bases, and 1 base lay outside the gene matches. Germline lookup yields CDR1 SGHRS and CDR2 YFSETQ. The CDR3 DNA reads as TGCGCCAGCAGCTTGGGGGGACAGGAAAAACTGTTTTTT. Its protein product is CASSLGGQEKLFF.

The chain recombines TRBV5-1 with TRBJ2-2; 10 nucleotides line up with TRBD1. This CDR3 spans 16 amino acids. After removal of 0 bases from V and 4 bases from J, the junction contained 3 bases not matched to a gene. Germline V gives CDR1 SGHRS, CDR2 YFSETQ. CDR3 sequence: CASSLARQGATGELFF. In DNA form, the CDR3 reads TGCGCCAGCAGCTTGGCCAGACAGGGGGCCACCGGGGAGCTGTTTTTT.

The J gene is TRBJ1-1, the V gene TRBV6-6; D might be TRBD1 (6 bases). The CDR3 runs to 13 residues. With 6 bases removed from V and 2 bases from J, the gap between germline ends came to 10 bases. In germline, CDR1 is MNHNY, CDR2 SVGAGI (reference sequence). CDR3 sequence reads: CASRQGLNTEAFF. The CDR3 nucleotides read TGTGCCAGCAGACAGGGCCTTAACACTGAAGCTTTCTTT.

The genes are TRBV5-1 and TRBJ1-4; D gene ambiguous. The ends were cut back, 6 bases at V and 8 bases at J, with 20 bases in the middle. The CDR3 is 15 residues long. Germline V CDR1 and CDR2: SGHRS, YFSETQ. The CDR3 protein is CASTTLGPSEEKLFF. The DNA for the CDR3 is TGCGCCAGCACTACCCTAGGTCCTTCGGAGGAAAAACTGTTTTTT.

The CDR3 is CASSLAAGSTVEQFF. The CDR3 region has the DNA TGCGCCAGCAGCTTGGCCGCGGGGTCCACCGTTGAGCAGTTCTTC. The V gene is TRBV5-1, the J gene TRBJ2-1, with a tentative D call TRBD2 (6 bases). Germline V lookup: CDR1 SGHRS, CDR2 YFSETQ. V was clipped by 0 bases and J by 9 bases, with 16 bases between them. The CDR3 contains 15 residues. The full variable domain, rest sourced from reference TRBV5-1 and TRBJ2-1, is KAGVTQTPRYLIKTRGQQVTLSCSPISGHRSVSWYQQTPGQGLQFLFEYFSETQRNKGNFPGRFSGRQFSNSRSEMNVSTLELGDSALYLCASSLAAGSTVEQFFGPGTRLTVL.

This chain joins TRBV15 and TRBJ1-6; 8 bases are shared with TRBD1. Germline CDR1 LNHNV, CDR2 YYDKDF (reference sequence). CDR3 length equals 14 residues. V shed 5 bases, J shed 10 bases, and the junction held 7 bases outside the gene matches. The chain's CDR3 is CATSSDRDISPLHF. CDR3 sequence (DNA): TGTGCCACCAGCTCGGACAGGGATATCTCACCCCTCCACTTT.

This clone appeared a few times. This chain joins TRBV29-1 and TRBJ1-1, with no clear D. The CDR3 is 11 residues long. The germline V gene encodes CDR1 SQVTM and CDR2 ANQGSEA. Trimming removed 6 bases from V and 5 bases from J, with 10 bases in between. The CDR3 DNA sequence: TGCAGCGTCACAGTCCTGACTGAAGCTTTCTTT. Protein: CSVTVLTEAFF.

The CDR3 DNA follows: TGTGCCAGCAGCTTAACCGCAGGGGGCTCTTACGAGCAGTACTTC. This gives the protein CASSLTAGGSYEQYF. This chain uses TRBV7-3 with TRBJ2-7, with TRBD1 identical over 8 bases. J was trimmed by 4 bases and V by 0 bases; bases with no gene match: 5. CDR1 and CDR2 (germline): SGHTA, FQGTGA. The CDR3 extends over 15 amino acids.

The chain links TRBV19 to TRBJ1-3; no reliable D call. The germline gives CDR1 LNHDA, CDR2 SQIVND (reference sequence). The CDR3 is 16 amino acids. Trimming shortened V by 0 bases and J by 1 base, and 10 bases separated the two germline ends. CDR3 nucleotide sequence: TGTGCCAGTAGTATAGATCTATCGCCATCTGGAAACACCATATATTTT. Its translation is CASSIDLSPSGNTIYF.

This clone was observed a few times. V is TRBV5-1 and J is TRBJ2-1, with D possibly being TRBD2 (7 bases). This CDR3 region has 15 residues. CDR1 SGHRS and CDR2 YFSETQ come from the germline V gene. V lost 4 bases and J 10 bases, leaving 21 bases between the germline ends. The CDR3 DNA is TGCGCCAGCAGCCCCAACACGGGGGGCCTCCGGGAGCAGTTCTTC. It specifies CASSPNTGGLREQFF.

This sequence joins TRBV5-1 and TRBJ2-3, with 8 bases that match TRBD2. V dropped 0 bases and J dropped 0; count of bases not matched to a gene: 3. Per the germline V gene, CDR1 is SGHRS and CDR2 is YFSETQ. The CDR3 contains 16 residues. The CDR3 DNA reads as TGCGCCAGCAGCTTGGGAGCGGGGGTTAGCACAGATACGCAGTATTTT. Its translation is CASSLGAGVSTDTQYF.

This sequence joins TRBV9 and TRBJ1-1, with D maybe TRBD1 (6 bases). This CDR3 comprises 15 residues. CDR1 and CDR2 (germline): SGDLS, YYNGEE. The V and J ends lost 0 bases and 11 bases respectively, with 20 bases between them. For the CDR3, the DNA is TGTGCCAGCAGCGTAGCGGGGGGGGCAGCTATGGAGGCTTTCTTT. It codes for CASSVAGGAAMEAFF.

The rearrangement uses TRBV11-2 and TRBJ1-1, with D possibly matching TRBD1 (5 bases). Looked up from germline, CDR1 is SGHAT and CDR2 is FQNNGV. The ends were cut back, 1 base at V and 3 bases at J, with 9 bases in the middle. This CDR3 is built from 14 residues. The CDR3 protein is CASSLGDWDTEAFF. For the CDR3, the DNA is TGTGCCAGCAGCTTAGGGGACTGGGACACTGAAGCTTTCTTT.

The chain joins TRBV7-8 to TRBJ1-1; maybe TRBD1 (5 bases). The germline V and J ends were trimmed by 1 base and 3 bases, with 12 bases remaining between them. CDR1 and CDR2 from the germline V gene are SGHVS and FQNEAQ. The CDR3 runs to 15 residues. CDR3 protein: CASSLVAGYHTEAFF. The CDR3 DNA reads TGTGCCAGCAGCTTAGTTGCAGGGTACCACACTGAAGCTTTCTTT.

V usage is TRBV10-1 and J usage is TRBJ2-1; TRBD2 agrees at 7 bases. This CDR3 is 12 amino acids long. CDR1 is WNHNN, CDR2 SYGVQD, per germline (reference sequence). With 8 bases clipped from V and 10 bases from J, the junction kept 8 bases outside the gene matches. CDR3 in DNA: TGCGCCAGCGGGGGGGATGCGGGGGAGCAGTTCTTC. It encodes CASGGDAGEQFF.

This clone was found once. V usage is TRBV6-4 and J usage is TRBJ2-1; 9 bases map to TRBD2. Germline V lookup: CDR1 MRHNA, CDR2 SNTAGT. The V gene end was trimmed by 4 bases and the J gene end by 6 bases; junction bases not matched to a gene: 7. The CDR3 has 15 amino acids. The CDR3, as DNA: TGTGCCAGCAGTGTGGTAGCGGGGGAAGGCAATGAGCAGTTCTTC. Protein sequence: CASSVVAGEGNEQFF.

The V call is TRBV7-9, the J call TRBJ2-3; perhaps TRBD2 as D (6 bases). This CDR3 is built from 14 residues. Trimming removed 8 bases at V and 0 bases at J, with 12 bases between. Germline loops: CDR1 SEHNR, CDR2 FQNEAQ (reference sequence). CDR3 in amino acids: CASLTSTSTDTQYF. The CDR3 DNA reads TGTGCCAGCCTTACTAGCACAAGCACAGATACGCAGTATTTT.

CDR3 DNA sequence: TGTGCCAGCAGCCAAGATTTAGGGACAGGGGCGGGTGAAAAACTGTTTTTT. Protein: CASSQDLGTGAGEKLFF. This chain uses TRBV4-2 with TRBJ1-4, with 10 bases that match TRBD1. Germline CDR1 is LGHNA and CDR2 is YNFKEQ. V dropped 0 bases and J dropped 7; count of bases not matched to a gene: 8. The CDR3 runs 17 residues.

The genes are TRBV28 and TRBJ1-5; D is uncertain. Germline CDR1 reads MDHEN; CDR2 reads SYDVKM. The V end was cut by 6 bases, the J end by 7 bases, with 10 bases between. The CDR3 loop spans 12 amino acids. The chain's CDR3 is CASSSPGQPQHF. CDR3 bases: TGTGCCAGCAGCTCTCCCGGGCAGCCCCAGCATTTT.

V is TRBV2 and J is TRBJ1-2; TRBD1 is a possible D gene (6 bases). Germline lookup yields CDR1 SNHLY and CDR2 FYNNEI. With 8 bases removed from V and 8 bases from J, the gap between germline ends came to 15 bases. This CDR3 is 12 amino acids long. In DNA, the CDR3 is TGTGCCAGCGAGGGGGACGGCCAGGGCTACACCTTC. Its protein product is CASEGDGQGYTF.

This clone is a singleton in its sample. The rearrangement joins TRBV19 to TRBJ1-3, with 9 bases fitting TRBD1. Germline loops: CDR1 LNHDA, CDR2 SQIVND (reference sequence). The J segment lost 4 bases and the V segment lost 6 bases, leaving 7 bases of the junction unmatched. The CDR3 contains 15 residues. CDR3 sequence: CASSSGTGPGNTIYF. DNA for the CDR3: TGTGCCAGTAGCTCCGGGACAGGGCCCGGAAACACCATATATTTT.

V is TRBV6-5 and J is TRBJ1-5; D gene unclear. The V gene's germline CDR1 is MNHEY and CDR2 SVGAGI. V lost 6 bases, J lost 4 bases, and 10 bases lay in between. There are 13 residues in the CDR3. DNA of the CDR3: TGTGCCAGCAGCGGGAGAACGAATCAGCCCCAGCATTTT. It is translated as CASSGRTNQPQHF.

The chain has TRBV5-1 and TRBJ2-7, with 7 bases fitting TRBD2. Germline CDR1 reads SGHRS; CDR2 reads YFSETQ. The ends lost 2 bases at V and 2 bases at J; junction bases unmatched: 1. CDR3 size: 13 residues. The CDR3 coding sequence is TGCGCCAGCAGCTTTGGGGGGGCCTACGAGCAGTACTTC. It codes for CASSFGGAYEQYF.

V and J are TRBV5-1 and TRBJ1-4; TRBD1 matches 7 bases. With V trimmed by 0 bases and J by 6 bases, 5 bases remained unmatched. The CDR3 has 15 amino acids. Germline CDR1 reads SGHRS; CDR2 reads YFSETQ. The CDR3 DNA sequence: TGCGCCAGCAGCTTGGAGGGGGCGCCCCATGAAAAACTGTTTTTT. This codes for CASSLEGAPHEKLFF.

The chain links TRBV7-8 to TRBJ1-6; 7 bases line up with TRBD1. V shed 6 bases, J shed 6 bases, and the junction held 5 bases outside the gene matches. Germline lookup yields CDR1 SGHVS and CDR2 FQNEAQ. CDR3 length: 14 amino acids. This CDR3 is CASRSGTANSPLHF. For the CDR3, the DNA is TGTGCCAGCAGGTCCGGGACAGCTAATTCACCCCTCCACTTT.